A single sample is the source of the 18 T cell receptor beta chains below, sequenced in a study of T-cell reconstitution after alpha-beta-depleted transplantation in children. TCRbeta library construction was performed incorporating unique molecular identifiers. MiXCR, run by TCRdb on the PCR reads, gives a single entry per CDR3 protein. The profile shows fewer than 120,000 distinct CDR3 sequences, 10% of them singletons. The specimen was PBMCs from the stem cell graft donor, collected from the stem cell graft. Source of these receptors: a human donor who donated a stem cell graft to a child with acute lymphoblastic leukemia.

The genes are TRBV7-8 and TRBJ1-1, with a weak D call TRBD1 (6 bases). Per germline, CDR1 SGHVS and CDR2 FQNEAQ. The CDR3 runs to 15 residues. V lost 5 bases, J lost 0 bases, and 13 bases lay in between. The CDR3 DNA sequence: TGTGCCAGCAGCCTATCCCCAGGGGTGAACACTGAAGCTTTCTTT. This sequence encodes CASSLSPGVNTEAFF. The variable domain in full, with the rest retrieved from reference TRBV7-8 and TRBJ1-1, is GAGVSQSPRYKVAKRGQDVALRCDPISGHVSLFWYQQALGQGPEFLTYFQNEAQLDKSGLPSDRFFAERPEGSVSTLKIQRTQQEDSAVYLCASSLSPGVNTEAFFGQGTRLTVV.

This clonotype was seen many times. The rearrangement joins TRBV7-2 to TRBJ2-7; D may match TRBD1 or TRBD2 (5 bases each). V was pared by 2 bases and J by 5 bases, with 13 bases between. CDR1 and CDR2 (germline): SGHTA, FQGNSA. CDR3 length equals 14 residues. CDR3 region: CASSLLSEGNEQYF. The CDR3 DNA is TGTGCCAGCAGCTTATTAAGCGAGGGGAACGAGCAGTACTTC.

This clonotype was picked up many times. V usage is TRBV2 and J usage is TRBJ2-7; weak D call: TRBD1 (5 bases). Trimming pared 4 bases from V and 1 base from J, leaving 11 bases between. The CDR3 spans 14 residues. Germline CDR1 and CDR2: SNHLY and FYNNEI. CDR3 bases: TGTGCCAGCAGTGCCCAGGGCTTGTCCTACGAGCAGTACTTC. Encoded protein: CASSAQGLSYEQYF.

This clonotype appeared many times. The rearrangement links TRBV5-1 to TRBJ2-7; D remains ambiguous. Between the trimmed V and J ends, which lost 0 bases and 3 bases, there was a span of 4 bases. From germline, CDR1 is SGHRS and CDR2 YFSETQ. The CDR3 is made up of 12 amino acids. The CDR3 sequence is CASSLDHYEQYF. CDR3 nucleotide sequence: TGCGCCAGCAGCTTGGACCACTACGAGCAGTACTTC. The full variable domain, its missing parts supplied by reference TRBV5-1 and TRBJ2-7, is KAGVTQTPRYLIKTRGQQVTLSCSPISGHRSVSWYQQTPGQGLQFLFEYFSETQRNKGNFPGRFSGRQFSNSRSEMNVSTLELGDSALYLCASSLDHYEQYFGPGTRLTVT.

The sample holds many counts of this clonotype. The chain joins TRBV7-8 to TRBJ2-7, with a possible D match to TRBD1 (5 bases). Germline loops: CDR1 SGHVS, CDR2 FQNEAQ. The CDR3 spans 14 residues. With 0 bases removed from V and 3 bases from J, the gap between germline ends came to 9 bases. CDR3 region: CASSLAGQGYEQYF. CDR3 DNA sequence: TGTGCCAGCAGCTTAGCGGGGCAGGGCTACGAGCAGTACTTC. Drawing the rest from reference TRBV7-8 and TRBJ2-7, the complete variable domain is GAGVSQSPRYKVAKRGQDVALRCDPISGHVSLFWYQQALGQGPEFLTYFQNEAQLDKSGLPSDRFFAERPEGSVSTLKIQRTQQEDSAVYLCASSLAGQGYEQYFGPGTRLTVT.

Comment on this clonotype: A much more abundant neighbour one base away suggests this may be a read error. The chain joins TRBV20-1 to TRBJ2-3, with D unclear. The germline gives CDR1 DFQATT, CDR2 SNEGSKA (reference sequence). The CDR3 consists of 15 residues. Trimming took off 5 bases at V and 0 bases at J, with 15 bases between the two ends. Here the CDR3 reads CSAYLSSSSTDTQYF. DNA for the CDR3: TGCAGTGCTTACCTCAGTAGTAGTAGCACAGATACGCAGTATTTT.

This clonotype was observed at least ten times. The chain links TRBV7-9 to TRBJ2-1; 7 bases are a match to TRBD1. The CDR3 has 14 residues. V dropped 7 bases and J dropped 0; count of bases not matched to a gene: 3. Germline V CDR1 and CDR2: SEHNR, FQNEAQ (reference sequence). DNA of the CDR3: TGTGCCAGCACGGGACAGAGCTCCTACAATGAGCAGTTCTTC. It encodes CASTGQSSYNEQFF.

This clonotype was detected only a few times. The chain combines TRBV5-1 with TRBJ2-6, with 10 nucleotides matching TRBD2. The CDR3 covers 17 residues. Germline loops: CDR1 SGHRS, CDR2 YFSETQ. V was pared by 0 bases and J by 1 base, with 1 base of the junction left unmatched. In DNA, the CDR3 is TGCGCCAGCAGCTTGGCTAGCGGGAGTTCTGGGGCCAACGTCCTGACTTTC. Its translation is CASSLASGSSGANVLTF.

The chain employs TRBV4-3 and TRBJ1-5; no clear D gene. This CDR3 is built from 20 residues. The V end was cut by 2 bases, the J end by 0 bases, with 23 bases between. Germline CDR1 LGHNA, CDR2 YSLEER. CDR3 DNA sequence: TGCGCCAGCAGCCAAAACCTACACAGTTTGAACGTTTATAGCAATCAGCCCCAGCATTTT. Its translation is CASSQNLHSLNVYSNQPQHF.

This clonotype occurred many times. The chain links TRBV5-6 to TRBJ1-1; the match to TRBD1 covers 8 bases. J gave up 2 bases and V 2 bases, and 5 bases lay outside the gene matches. The CDR3 extends over 15 amino acids. CDR1 and CDR2 (germline): SGHDT, YYEEEE. The CDR3 DNA follows: TGTGCCAGCAGCTTCCAGGGGGCCCCTAACACTGAAGCTTTCTTT. Its protein is CASSFQGAPNTEAFF.

This clonotype was observed many times. The rearrangement links TRBV9 to TRBJ1-3; D may be TRBD1 (5 bases). CDR1 and CDR2 from the germline V gene are SGDLS and YYNGEE. CDR3 length: 17 residues. With 3 bases removed from V and 1 base from J, the gap between germline ends came to 17 bases. The CDR3, as DNA: TGTGCCAGCAGCGCCGCCAGGGTTCCGGGATCTGGAAACACCATATATTTT. Translated: CASSAARVPGSGNTIYF.

This clonotype was counted at least ten times. The rearrangement links TRBV6-2 or TRBV6-3 to TRBJ2-5; TRBD2 agrees at 7 bases. V trimming: 5 bases; J trimming: 2 bases; junction bases outside the gene matches: 11. The CDR3 covers 16 residues. CDR1 is MNHEY and CDR2 is SVGEGT in the germline V gene. The CDR3 spells CASSHPLAGLQETQYF. The CDR3 DNA reads as TGTGCCAGCAGTCACCCTTTAGCGGGTTTACAAGAGACCCAGTACTTC.

Remarks on this clonotype: Possible read error: a much larger clone is one base away. The chain has TRBV12-3 or TRBV12-4 and TRBJ2-7; 7 bases line up with TRBD1. V dropped 1 base and J dropped 6; count of bases not matched to a gene: 6. This CDR3 spans 14 amino acids. Here the CDR3 reads CASSLGGTVSEQYF. The CDR3 DNA reads TGTGCCAGCAGTTTAGGGGGGACAGTCTCCGAGCAGTACTTC.

The V gene is TRBV7-9, the J gene TRBJ2-5; D gene unclear. Trimming shortened V by 2 bases and J by 1 base, and 8 bases separated the two germline ends. This CDR3 spans 14 amino acids. Germline CDR1 reads SEHNR; CDR2 reads FQNEAQ (reference sequence). The CDR3 DNA sequence: TGTGCCAGCAGCTTAACCGAAAGCCAAGAGACCCAGTACTTC. Amino acids: CASSLTESQETQYF.

This clonotype has a count of ten or more. The chain couples TRBV12-3 or TRBV12-4 to TRBJ2-7; TRBD2 aligns across 14 bases. The CDR3 covers 17 residues. V trimming: 1 base; J trimming: 5 bases; junction bases outside the gene matches: 7. The CDR3 sequence is CASSLGGLAGGRNEQYF. DNA of the CDR3: TGTGCCAGCAGTTTAGGAGGACTAGCGGGGGGTAGAAACGAGCAGTACTTC.

This clonotype appeared many times. Written as DNA, the CDR3 is TGCAGTGCTAGATCGAGGGGAATGATTTGGAGGAATGAGCAGTTCTTC. It specifies CSARSRGMIWRNEQFF. The rearrangement uses TRBV20-1 and TRBJ2-1; D may correspond to TRBD1 or TRBD2 (5 bases each). Germline lookup yields CDR1 DFQATT and CDR2 SNEGSKA (reference sequence). This CDR3 has 16 amino acids. V was pared by 2 bases and J by 7 bases, with 21 bases between.

This clonotype was seen many times. This rearrangement joins TRBV29-1 to TRBJ2-2, with TRBD1 as a possible D gene (6 bases). This CDR3 has 16 residues. CDR1 and CDR2 (germline): SQVTM, ANQGSEA. V lost 2 bases, J lost 1 base, and 14 bases lay in between. The CDR3 reads CSVEKGVGQNTGELFF. CDR3 in DNA: TGCAGCGTTGAAAAGGGGGTAGGACAGAACACCGGGGAGCTGTTTTTT.

In this sample, this clonotype turned up many times. The chain recombines TRBV12-3 or TRBV12-4 with TRBJ2-3; D is perhaps TRBD1 (6 bases). The length of the CDR3 is 16 residues. V was pared by 3 bases and J by 5 bases, with 18 bases between. CDR3 region: CASSFPQGTSGDTQYF. DNA of the CDR3: TGTGCCAGCAGTTTTCCCCAGGGGACAAGCGGAGATACGCAGTATTTT.